This T cell receptor beta chain is drawn from a study of identical twins. Findings and caveats of the study: Twins showed weaker excess sharing in their beta out-of-frame sequences.

About this clonotype itself: What it recognizes is unknown.

Healthy Caucasians were all of the donors. V lost 3 bases and J 3 bases, leaving 6 bases between the germline ends. The CDR3 totals 12 residues. Template switching supplied a universal primer site; unique molecular identifiers were carried on the cDNA. TCRdb analysed the 5' RACE reads with MiXCR anew, one entry per CDR3 protein. The sample consists of 1.5 million to 2 million distinct CDR3 sequences, under 35% of them appearing once. The clonotype comes from a newborn girl in good health. This sequence joins TRBV12-3 or TRBV12-4 and TRBJ2-7; D is uncertain. Sequencing was done on a sample of cord blood. The DNA for the CDR3 is TGTGCCAGCAGTTTTAGTTTCTACGAGCAGTACTTC. It is translated as CASSFSFYEQYF.